Each of the 14 T cell receptor beta chains below was sequenced from the same sample in a study of blood T cell repertoires in COVID-19. TCRdb's table, derived via immunoSEQ multiplex PCR, lists solely in-frame clones and lacks some. The data show about 110,000 clones, with 85% seen just once and approximately 13% held by the top ten. The sample taken for sequencing was peripheral blood. These receptors all stem from a human donor in a cohort sampled during active COVID-19.

J is TRBJ2-7 and V is TRBV2; 9 bases are a match to TRBD2. Trimming at V came to 8 bases and at J to 3 bases, leaving 8 bases not matched to a gene. In germline, CDR1 is SNHLY, CDR2 FYNNEI. The CDR3 has 14 amino acids. CDR3 DNA sequence: TGTGCCAGCCGGGTGGCTAGCGGGATCTACGAGCAGTACTTC. As protein: CASRVASGIYEQYF.

Here the CDR3 reads CASSLDRDRGLQPQHF. The CDR3 DNA reads as TGTGCCAGCAGTCTCGACCGGGACAGGGGGCTGCAGCCCCAGCATTTT. The V and J genes are TRBV6-2 or TRBV6-3 and TRBJ1-5, with TRBD1 matching over 12 bases. The CDR3 is 16 amino acids. V lost 5 bases, J lost 7 bases, and 9 bases stayed unmatched. Germline V gene sequence: CDR1 MNHEY, CDR2 SVGEGT.

The V gene is TRBV11-2, the J gene TRBJ2-7; 7 bases agree with TRBD2. The germline gives CDR1 SGHAT, CDR2 FQNNGV. The CDR3 is 12 amino acids. The ends lost 5 bases at V and 11 bases at J; junction bases unmatched: 9. The CDR3 bases are TGTGCCAGCAGCCCACGCGGGGGTAGTAAGTACTTC. Its translation: CASSPRGGSKYF.

In its sample, this clone was seen many times. The rearrangement uses TRBV7-2 and TRBJ2-7; D uncertain. The CDR3 consists of 13 residues. Trimming stripped 4 bases from V and 4 bases from J, with 11 bases between. Germline CDR1 SGHTA, CDR2 FQGNSA. DNA for the CDR3: TGTGCCAGCAGCTACCCCAACAAATACGAGCAGTACTTC. Residues: CASSYPNKYEQYF. Looking up the rest from reference TRBV7-2 and TRBJ2-7 gives the full variable domain: GAGVSQSPSNKVTEKGKDVELRCDPISGHTALYWYRQSLGQGLEFLIYFQGNSAPDKSGLPSDRFSAERTGGSVSTLTIQRTQQEDSAVYLCASSYPNKYEQYFGPGTRLTVT.

The V call is TRBV19, the J call TRBJ1-6; D is unresolved. V lost 9 bases and J 0 bases, leaving 9 bases between the germline ends. CDR1 is LNHDA, CDR2 SQIVND, per germline (reference sequence). This CDR3 is 14 amino acids long. CDR3 nucleotides: TGTGCCAGCACCGCGAGCTCCTATAATTCACCCCTCCACTTT. The encoded protein is CASTASSYNSPLHF.

This sequence joins TRBV4-3 and TRBJ2-1; perhaps TRBD2 as D (7 bases). Trimming stripped 0 bases from V and 7 bases from J, with 13 bases between. In germline, CDR1 is LGHNA, CDR2 YSLEER. The CDR3 runs to 15 residues. CDR3 nucleotide sequence: TGCGCCAGCAGCCAAGAGGGGGGGCGATGGAATGAGCAGTTCTTC. Translating it yields CASSQEGGRWNEQFF.

The rearrangement uses TRBV7-3 and TRBJ2-1, with D perhaps TRBD1 (5 bases). Germline V gene data show CDR1 as SGHTA and CDR2 as FQGTGA. The V end was cut by 0 bases, the J end by 8 bases, with 5 bases between. This CDR3 has 12 residues. CDR3 coding DNA: TGTGCCAGCAGCTTAACGGGGCATGAGCAGTTCTTC. Translated: CASSLTGHEQFF.

This clone was seen just once. The sample has other DNA sequences that encode this CDR3 too. V usage is TRBV20-1 and J usage is TRBJ2-5; D is unclear. Trimming removed 1 base at V and 7 bases at J, with 4 bases between. The CDR3 runs to 10 residues. CDR1 and CDR2 (germline): DFQATT, SNEGSKA (reference sequence). The CDR3 sequence: CSARGATQYF. In DNA form, the CDR3 reads TGCAGTGCTAGAGGGGCGACCCAGTACTTC.

The rearrangement joins TRBV5-5 to TRBJ2-1; 9 bases are a match to TRBD2. J was trimmed by 4 bases and V by 1 base; bases with no gene match: 3. The CDR3 consists of 15 residues. Germline V lookup: CDR1 SGHKS, CDR2 YYEKEE (reference sequence). CDR3 coding DNA: TGTGCCAGCAGCTTGCGACTAGCGGATTACAATGAGCAGTTCTTC. Residues: CASSLRLADYNEQFF. The whole variable domain, filled in from reference TRBV5-5 and TRBJ2-1, reads DAGVTQSPTHLIKTRGQQVTLRCSPISGHKSVSWYQQVLGQGPQFIFQYYEKEERGRGNFPDRFSARQFPNYSSELNVNALLLGDSALYLCASSLRLADYNEQFFGPGTRLTVL.

The chain combines TRBV12-5 with TRBJ1-5, with a tentative D call TRBD1 (6 bases). The germline V gene encodes CDR1 LGHNT and CDR2 FRNRAP. V lost 6 bases, J lost 4 bases, and 16 bases lay in between. The CDR3 extends over 15 amino acids. CDR3 in DNA: TGTGCTAGTGGCCCCGGTCAGGGGCAAAATCAGCCCCAGCATTTT. This encodes CASGPGQGQNQPQHF. Supplemented by reference TRBV12-5 and TRBJ1-5, the full variable domain reads DARVTQTPRHKVTEMGQEVTMRCQPILGHNTVFWYRQTMMQGLELLAYFRNRAPLDDSGMPKDRFSAEMPDATLATLKIQPSEPRDSAVYFCASGPGQGQNQPQHFGDGTRLSIL.

The rearrangement links TRBV7-9 to TRBJ1-6; D gene ambiguous. V was pared by 5 bases and J by 8 bases, with 7 bases between. Germline V CDR1 and CDR2: SEHNR, FQNEAQ (reference sequence). The CDR3 has 12 residues. The CDR3 loop reads CASSPPDSPLHF. The CDR3 nucleotides are TGTGCCAGCAGCCCTCCCGATTCACCCCTCCACTTT.

The gene calls are TRBV18 and TRBJ1-2, with D possibly being TRBD1 (6 bases). The CDR3 is made up of 15 amino acids. Germline V CDR1 and CDR2: KGHSH, LQKENI. Trimming stripped 2 bases from V and 4 bases from J, with 14 bases between. The chain's CDR3 is CASSPSGQYIYGYTF. CDR3 bases: TGTGCCAGCTCACCATCAGGACAGTACATCTATGGCTACACCTTC.

This sequence joins TRBV10-2 and TRBJ1-5; 10 bases align to TRBD1. The CDR3 is 15 residues long. Germline V gene data show CDR1 as WSHSY and CDR2 as SAAADI. The V and J ends lost 2 bases and 2 bases, in that order; junction bases with no gene match: 0. CDR3 bases: TGCGCCAGCAGTGAGGGGACAGGGGGCAATCAGCCCCAGCATTTT. Protein: CASSEGTGGNQPQHF.

The V gene is TRBV6-5, the J gene TRBJ2-5; tentatively, D is TRBD1 (5 bases). V lost 6 bases and J 2 bases, leaving 16 bases between the germline ends. The germline V gene has CDR1 MNHEY and CDR2 SVGAGI. The CDR3 totals 15 residues. DNA of the CDR3: TGTGCCAGCAGGGCCGAAGGGGTGGCACAAGAGACCCAGTACTTC. Translated: CASRAEGVAQETQYF.